This T cell receptor (beta chain) was sequenced in a study of cytomegalovirus exposure and HLA in healthy donors. Whole-study findings and limits: Previously analyzed data showed that most TCR beta V segments were productive at a frequency of about 90% or about 30%.

The study ran its PCR with 60 Vbeta and 13 Jbeta primers. Here immunoSEQ multiplex PCR was the method, and the copy in TCRdb shows in-frame clones only, minus some. The top ten clones hold roughly 4.5% of a sample with approximately 170,000 clones, approximately 70% of them seen once. The CDR3 contains 14 residues. Looked up from germline, CDR1 is MDHEN and CDR2 is SYDVKM. Unmatched junction bases numbered 6, after V lost 5 bases and J lost 3 bases. On this clone itself: Its antigen is unknown.

The sequenced material came from PBMCs. The rearrangement uses TRBV28 and TRBJ1-1; 7 nucleotides line up with TRBD1. This receptor was identified in a man younger than 35 in good health and CMV-seropositive. This CDR3 is CASSLRQGDTEAFF. Written as DNA, the CDR3 is TGTGCCAGCAGTCTCCGACAGGGAGACACTGAAGCTTTCTTT.